The clone carrying this T cell receptor beta chain appeared once. In the study's own analysis: The authors estimated nucleated cell counts from reference gene primer amplification. Profiling relied on immunoSEQ multiplex PCR, and the TCRdb table lists in-frame clones only, not all of them. The V and J calls and clone size are taken from that table; D and trimming were inferred from the DNA. The data show about 220,000 clones, approximately 80% seen once. The sample is drawn from a study of blood T cell repertoires in COVID-19. Study-level background: Samples came from the United States, Italy and Spain, spanning acute and convalescent COVID-19. PBMCs, B-cell-depleted T cells, or T cells provided the cDNA or gDNA that made up the material.

J lost 3 bases, V lost 3 bases, and 5 bases had no gene match. Germline CDR1 reads SGHAT; CDR2 reads FQNNGV. The CDR3 runs to 15 residues. The chain uses TRBV11-2 and TRBJ1-3; 7 bases fit TRBD1. The TCR was taken from a human donor in a cohort sampled during active COVID-19. Sequencing was done on a sample of peripheral blood. The CDR3 region is CASSFITGVGNTIYF. The CDR3 DNA is TGTGCCAGCAGCTTCATTACAGGGGTTGGAAACACCATATATTTT.